The entry that follows covers one TCR beta chain sequence. Its matching antigen is unknown. The data derive from a study of cytomegalovirus exposure and HLA in healthy donors. V was pared by 5 bases and J by 7 bases, with 4 bases of the junction left unmatched. Germline-derived CDR1 and CDR2 are LNHDA and SQIVND (reference sequence). This CDR3 has 12 residues. Study observations and caveats: Later analysis indicated greater clonal expansion among HLA-associated TCR beta chains than among equally common other chains. Excluded were some V segments that proved indistinguishable, including TRBV6-2 and TRBV6-3.

Vbeta (60) and Jbeta (13) primers were used in the PCR. Assay used: immunoSEQ multiplex PCR; TCRdb lists only in-frame clones, some missing. The data hold tens of thousands of clones, with over 70% observed a single time. The gene calls are TRBV19 and TRBJ1-2; 7 nucleotides agree with TRBD1. The sequenced sample consisted of PBMCs. This receptor was taken from a man aged 25 to 45 in good health and CMV-seronegative. CDR3 region: CASSLTGSGYTF. CDR3 coding DNA: TGTGCCAGTAGTCTGACAGGGAGTGGCTACACCTTC.